This TCR beta chain emerged from a study of identifying expanded T cells in peripheral blood. Study-wide findings and caveats: About 1.3 clones differed between technical replicates, versus about 15 and 19 over time. Variance in clone template counts between approximately two-week samples significantly increased with total template count across all healthy donors.

As regards this clone: Its antigen is still unknown.

During the collection period, no donor immune events like infections were recorded. From germline, CDR1 is LNHDA and CDR2 SQIVND (reference sequence). The V segment lost 4 bases and the J segment 6 bases; nucleotides outside the gene matches: 0. The CDR3 is made up of 12 amino acids. The assay was immunoSEQ multiplex PCR, and TCRdb's table has in-frame clones only and misses some. The sample has about 91,000 clones, about nine tenths seen once. The source material was blood. The chain uses TRBV19 and TRBJ1-5; 7 bases agree with TRBD1. The clonotype comes from a person between 18 and 70 years old in good health. The CDR3 nucleotides read TGTGCCAGTAGTAGACAGGGTCAGCCCCAGCATTTT. This codes for CASSRQGQPQHF.